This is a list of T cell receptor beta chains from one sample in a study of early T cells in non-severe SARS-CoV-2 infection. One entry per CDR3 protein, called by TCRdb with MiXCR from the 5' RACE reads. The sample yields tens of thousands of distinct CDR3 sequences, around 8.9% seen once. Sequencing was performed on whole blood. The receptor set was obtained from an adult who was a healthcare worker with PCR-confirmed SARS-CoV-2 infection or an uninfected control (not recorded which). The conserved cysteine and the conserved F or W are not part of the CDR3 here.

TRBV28,ASSLDRANIQY
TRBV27,ASRVGHSNQPQH
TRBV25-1,ASSPRGKGYNEQF
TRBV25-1,ASLRGGTDTQY
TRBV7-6,ASLCRGGYNEQF
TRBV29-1,SVVAIQETQY
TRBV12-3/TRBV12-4,ASSLMQGSSYEQY
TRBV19,ASSPAGEGFRFEQF
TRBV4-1,ASSQDRQGREKLF
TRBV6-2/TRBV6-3,ASKLAGPTSYNEQF
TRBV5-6,ASNDANRFTYGETQY
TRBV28,ASSLGYSYEQY
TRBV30,ASGTSGYNEQF
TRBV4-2,ASSQDSGTGFLEQY
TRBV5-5,ASSKVAGVQAHEQF
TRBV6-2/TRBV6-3,ASSHEQGQPQH
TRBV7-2,ASSLRDGRQETQY
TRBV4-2,ASSQDRAGRSYEQY
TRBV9,ASSGIPGDEQF
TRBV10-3,AISGGTGKETQY
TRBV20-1,SASGSTDTQY
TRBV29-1,SVVHDTDTQY
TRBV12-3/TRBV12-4,ASSLGRAYEQY
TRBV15,ATSREANTGELF
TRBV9,ASSETGTSGTHEQF
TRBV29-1,SAAQGRAGNTIY
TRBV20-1,SASGTPRESSYNEQF
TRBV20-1,SAKGAGGLDEQF
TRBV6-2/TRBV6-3,ASSGLGQGKNEQF
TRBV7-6,ASSFSLAAGDEQF
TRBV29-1,STRGGGYNEQF
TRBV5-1,ASSLPDQETQY